This TCR beta chain originates from a study of post-analysis software for immune sequencing data. The study, taken as a whole, reports: TRBV5-6, TRBV5-1 and TRBV20-1 belonged to a set of roughly five TRBV segments that were more frequent in patients than controls. Normalized Chao1 diversity in multiple sclerosis patients fell significantly below that of controls.

The CDR3 loop spans 13 amino acids. Germline CDR1 and CDR2: LNHNV and YYDKDF (reference sequence). V lost 3 bases and J lost 8, with 11 bases in between. Sequencing libraries made from TCR beta cDNA carried unique molecular identifiers. MiXCR, applied by TCRdb to the PCR reads, yields one record per CDR3 protein. Of some 700,000 distinct CDR3 sequences listed, 59% are singletons. As to this clonotype: Its target is unknown.

This TCR came from a girl aged 2 to 10 with multiple sclerosis. Sequenced input: blood. V gene TRBV15 combines with J gene TRBJ2-1; no clear D gene. CDR3 protein: CATSRTVFDEQFF. The CDR3 region has the DNA TGTGCCACCAGCAGGACCGTCTTCGATGAGCAGTTCTTC.